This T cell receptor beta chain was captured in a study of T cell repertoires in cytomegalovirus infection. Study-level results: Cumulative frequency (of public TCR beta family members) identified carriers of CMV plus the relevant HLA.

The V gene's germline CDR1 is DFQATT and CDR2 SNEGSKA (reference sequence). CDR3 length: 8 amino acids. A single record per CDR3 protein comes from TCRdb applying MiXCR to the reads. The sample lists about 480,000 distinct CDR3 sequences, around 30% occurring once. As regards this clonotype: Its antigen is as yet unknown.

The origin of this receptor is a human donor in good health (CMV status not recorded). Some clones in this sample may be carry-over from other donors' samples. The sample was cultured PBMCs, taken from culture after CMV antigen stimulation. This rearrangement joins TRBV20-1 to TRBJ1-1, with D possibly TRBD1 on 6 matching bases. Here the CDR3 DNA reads TGCAATCTACAGGGAACTTTCTTT. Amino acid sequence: CNLQGTFF.